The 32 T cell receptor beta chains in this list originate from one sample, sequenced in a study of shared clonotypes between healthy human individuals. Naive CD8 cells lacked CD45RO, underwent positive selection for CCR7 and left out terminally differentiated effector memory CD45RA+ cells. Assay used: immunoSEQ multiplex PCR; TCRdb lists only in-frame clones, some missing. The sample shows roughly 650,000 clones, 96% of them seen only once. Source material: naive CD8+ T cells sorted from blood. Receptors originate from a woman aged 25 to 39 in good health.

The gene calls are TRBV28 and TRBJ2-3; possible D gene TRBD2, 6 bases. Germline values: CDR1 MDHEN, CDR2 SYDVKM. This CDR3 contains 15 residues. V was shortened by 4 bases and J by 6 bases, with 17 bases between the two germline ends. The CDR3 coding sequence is TGTGCCAGCAGTTCGGTTTATGGGGGGACGGATACGCAGTATTTT. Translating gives CASSSVYGGTDTQYF. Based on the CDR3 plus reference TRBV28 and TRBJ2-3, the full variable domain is DVKVTQSSRYLVKRTGEKVFLECVQDMDHENMFWYRQDPGLGLRLIYFSYDVKMKEKGDIPEGYSVSREKKERFSLILESASTNQTSMYLCASSSVYGGTDTQYFGPGTRLTVL.

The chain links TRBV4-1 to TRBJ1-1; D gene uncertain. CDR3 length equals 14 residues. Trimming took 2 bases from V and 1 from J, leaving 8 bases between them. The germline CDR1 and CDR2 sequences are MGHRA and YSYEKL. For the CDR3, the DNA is TGCGCCAGCAGCCAACTCACAGAGAACACTGAAGCTTTCTTT. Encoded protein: CASSQLTENTEAFF.

CDR3 protein: CASSFAGSLPGELFF. CDR3 nucleotides: TGTGCCAGCAGTTTCGCTGGGAGTTTGCCCGGGGAGCTGTTTTTT. The rearrangement joins TRBV27 to TRBJ2-2; D may be TRBD2 (5 bases). The V and J ends lost 3 bases and 6 bases respectively, with 14 bases between them. The CDR3 spans 15 residues. In germline, CDR1 is MNHEY, CDR2 SMNVEV (reference sequence).

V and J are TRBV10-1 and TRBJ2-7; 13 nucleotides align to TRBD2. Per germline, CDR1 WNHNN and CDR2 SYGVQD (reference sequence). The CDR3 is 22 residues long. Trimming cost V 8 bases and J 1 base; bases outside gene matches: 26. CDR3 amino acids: CASREGRPTSGRAISSSYEQYF. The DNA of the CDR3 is TGCGCCAGCCGGGAGGGGAGGCCCACTAGCGGGAGGGCCATATCATCATCCTACGAGCAGTACTTC.

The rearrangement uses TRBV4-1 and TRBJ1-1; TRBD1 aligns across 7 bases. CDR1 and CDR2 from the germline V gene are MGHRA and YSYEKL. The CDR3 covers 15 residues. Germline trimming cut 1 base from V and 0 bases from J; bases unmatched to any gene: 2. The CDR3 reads CASSQGGGLNTEAFF. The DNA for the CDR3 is TGCGCCAGCAGCCAAGGAGGGGGCCTGAACACTGAAGCTTTCTTT.

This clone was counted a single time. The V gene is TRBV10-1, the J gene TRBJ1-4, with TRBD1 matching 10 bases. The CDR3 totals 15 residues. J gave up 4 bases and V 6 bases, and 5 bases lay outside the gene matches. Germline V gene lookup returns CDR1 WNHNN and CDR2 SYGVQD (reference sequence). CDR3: CASRVRTGGNEKLFF. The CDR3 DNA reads TGCGCCAGCAGAGTTCGGACAGGGGGTAATGAAAAACTGTTTTTT.

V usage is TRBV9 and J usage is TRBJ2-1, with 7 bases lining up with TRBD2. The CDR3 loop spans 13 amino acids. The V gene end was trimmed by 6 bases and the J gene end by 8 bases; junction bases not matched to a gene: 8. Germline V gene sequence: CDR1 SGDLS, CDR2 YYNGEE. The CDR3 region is CASKASGHDEQFF. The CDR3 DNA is TGTGCCAGCAAGGCTAGCGGTCACGATGAGCAGTTCTTC.

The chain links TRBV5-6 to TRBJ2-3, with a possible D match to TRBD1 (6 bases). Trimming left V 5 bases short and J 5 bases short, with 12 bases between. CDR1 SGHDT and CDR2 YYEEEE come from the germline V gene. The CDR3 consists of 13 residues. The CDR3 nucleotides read TGTGCCAGCAGTGGCCCCAGGGGAGATACGCAGTATTTT. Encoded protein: CASSGPRGDTQYF.

The CDR3 protein is CASSRGRGLGNTIYF. The CDR3 DNA follows: TGCGCCAGCAGCCGGGGCAGGGGCCTTGGAAACACCATATATTTT. The V and J genes are TRBV4-1 and TRBJ1-3; possible D gene TRBD1, 6 bases. V was clipped by 4 bases and J by 3 bases, with 13 bases between them. Germline V gene data show CDR1 as MGHRA and CDR2 as YSYEKL. This CDR3 has 15 amino acids.

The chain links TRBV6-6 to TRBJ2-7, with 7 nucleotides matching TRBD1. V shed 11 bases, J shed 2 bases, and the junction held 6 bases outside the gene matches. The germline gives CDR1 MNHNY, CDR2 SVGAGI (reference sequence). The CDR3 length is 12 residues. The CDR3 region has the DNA TGTGCCGCCTCCGGGACAGCCTACGAGCAGTACTTC. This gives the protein CAASGTAYEQYF.

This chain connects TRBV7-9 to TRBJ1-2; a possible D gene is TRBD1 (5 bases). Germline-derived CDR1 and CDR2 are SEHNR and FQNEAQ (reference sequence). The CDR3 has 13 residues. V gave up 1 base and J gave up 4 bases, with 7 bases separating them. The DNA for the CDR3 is TGTGCCAGCAGCTTAGTCCAGGGCTATGGCTACACCTTC. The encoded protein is CASSLVQGYGYTF.

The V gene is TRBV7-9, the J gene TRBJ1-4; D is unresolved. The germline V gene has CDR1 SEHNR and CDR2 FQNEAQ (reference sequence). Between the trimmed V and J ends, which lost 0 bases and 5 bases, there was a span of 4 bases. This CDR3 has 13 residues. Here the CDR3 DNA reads TGTGCCAGCAGCTTAGCTGTGAATGAAAAACTGTTTTTT. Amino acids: CASSLAVNEKLFF.

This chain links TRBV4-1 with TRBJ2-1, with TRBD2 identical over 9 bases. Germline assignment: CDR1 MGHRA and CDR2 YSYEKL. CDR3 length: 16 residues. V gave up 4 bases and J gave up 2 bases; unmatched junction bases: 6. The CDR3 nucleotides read TGCGCCAGCAGCCTCCCGACTAGCGGTGCCTACAATGAGCAGTTCTTC. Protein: CASSLPTSGAYNEQFF.

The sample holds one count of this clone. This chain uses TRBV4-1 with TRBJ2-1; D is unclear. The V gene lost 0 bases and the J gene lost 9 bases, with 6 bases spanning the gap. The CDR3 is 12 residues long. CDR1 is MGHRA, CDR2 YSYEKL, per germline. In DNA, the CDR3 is TGCGCCAGCAGCCAAGATAACCGTGAGCAGTTCTTC. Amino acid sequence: CASSQDNREQFF.

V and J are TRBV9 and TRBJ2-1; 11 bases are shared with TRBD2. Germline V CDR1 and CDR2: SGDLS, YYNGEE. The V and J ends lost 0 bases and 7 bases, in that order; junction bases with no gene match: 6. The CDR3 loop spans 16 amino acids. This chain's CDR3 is CASSVGDSGRGNEQFF. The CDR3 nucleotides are TGTGCCAGCAGCGTAGGGGATAGCGGGAGGGGAAATGAGCAGTTCTTC.

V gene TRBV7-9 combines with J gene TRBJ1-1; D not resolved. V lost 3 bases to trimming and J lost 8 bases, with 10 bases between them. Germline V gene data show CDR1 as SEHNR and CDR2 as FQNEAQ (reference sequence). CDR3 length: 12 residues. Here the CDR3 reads CASSFNSGEAFF. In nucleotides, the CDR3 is TGTGCCAGCAGCTTCAACAGTGGAGAAGCTTTCTTT.

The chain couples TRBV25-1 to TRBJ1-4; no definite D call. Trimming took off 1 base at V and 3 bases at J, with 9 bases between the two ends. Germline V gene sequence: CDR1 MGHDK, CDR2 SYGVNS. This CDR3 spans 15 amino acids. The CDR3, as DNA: TGTGCCAGCAGTGAATTCGGCAGAGCTAATGAAAAACTGTTTTTT. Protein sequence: CASSEFGRANEKLFF.

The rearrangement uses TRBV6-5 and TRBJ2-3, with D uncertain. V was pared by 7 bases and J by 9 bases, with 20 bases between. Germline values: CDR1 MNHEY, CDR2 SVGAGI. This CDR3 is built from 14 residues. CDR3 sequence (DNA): TGTGCCAGCACACCTTCAATCGGATCTTTAACGCAGTATTTT. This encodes CASTPSIGSLTQYF.

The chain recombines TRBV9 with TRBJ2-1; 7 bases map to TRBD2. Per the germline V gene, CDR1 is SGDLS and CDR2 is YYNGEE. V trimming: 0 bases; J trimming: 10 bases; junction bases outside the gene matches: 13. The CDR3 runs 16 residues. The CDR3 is CASSVEEGTISLEQFF. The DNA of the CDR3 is TGTGCCAGCAGCGTAGAGGAAGGGACTATATCCCTAGAGCAGTTCTTC.

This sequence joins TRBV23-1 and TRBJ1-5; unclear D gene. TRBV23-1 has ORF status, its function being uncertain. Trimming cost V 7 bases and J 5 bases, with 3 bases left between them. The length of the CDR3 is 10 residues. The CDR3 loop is CASTYQPQHF. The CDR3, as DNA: TGCGCCAGCACCTATCAGCCCCAGCATTTT.

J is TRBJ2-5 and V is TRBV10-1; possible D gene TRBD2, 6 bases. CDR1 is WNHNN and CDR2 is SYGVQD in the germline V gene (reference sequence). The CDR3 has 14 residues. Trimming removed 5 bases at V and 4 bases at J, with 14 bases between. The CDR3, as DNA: TGCGCCAGCAGTCCGTCTCCAGCGGGAGAGACCCAGTACTTC. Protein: CASSPSPAGETQYF.

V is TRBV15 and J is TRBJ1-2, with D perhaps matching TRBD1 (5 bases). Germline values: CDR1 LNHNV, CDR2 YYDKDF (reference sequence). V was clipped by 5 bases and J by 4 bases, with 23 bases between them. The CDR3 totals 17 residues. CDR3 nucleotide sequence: TGTGCCACCAGCTTCGACCAGGGCATAGCGTCCATCTATGGCTACACCTTC. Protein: CATSFDQGIASIYGYTF.

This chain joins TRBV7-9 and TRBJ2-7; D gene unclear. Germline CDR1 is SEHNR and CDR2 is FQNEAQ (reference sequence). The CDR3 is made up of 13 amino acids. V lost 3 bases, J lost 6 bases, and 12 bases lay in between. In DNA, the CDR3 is TGTGCCAGCAGCTTCACAACCCTCGCCGAGCAGTACTTC. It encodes CASSFTTLAEQYF.

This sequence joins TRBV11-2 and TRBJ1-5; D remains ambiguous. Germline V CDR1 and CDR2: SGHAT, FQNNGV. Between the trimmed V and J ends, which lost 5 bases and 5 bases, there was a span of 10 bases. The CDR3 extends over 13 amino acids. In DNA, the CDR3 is TGTGCCAGCAGCCCCGACACCTATCAGCCCCAGCATTTT. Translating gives CASSPDTYQPQHF. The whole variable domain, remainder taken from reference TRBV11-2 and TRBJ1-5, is EAGVAQSPRYKIIEKRQSVAFWCNPISGHATLYWYQQILGQGPKLLIQFQNNGVVDDSQLPKDRFSAERLKGVDSTLKIQPAKLEDSAVYLCASSPDTYQPQHFGDGTRLSIL.

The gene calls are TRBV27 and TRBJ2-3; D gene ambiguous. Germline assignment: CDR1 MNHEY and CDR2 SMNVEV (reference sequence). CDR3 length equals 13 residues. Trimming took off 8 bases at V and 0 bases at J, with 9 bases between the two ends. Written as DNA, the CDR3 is TGTGCCAGCGGACCTACTAGCACAGATACGCAGTATTTT. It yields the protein CASGPTSTDTQYF.

For the CDR3, the DNA is TGTGCCAGCAGCTCCCGGACGGATGATTTCACAGATACGCAGTATTTT. It translates to CASSSRTDDFTDTQYF. V usage is TRBV7-9 and J usage is TRBJ2-3; D gene ambiguous. Germline V gene data show CDR1 as SEHNR and CDR2 as FQNEAQ (reference sequence). V was shortened by 4 bases and J by 2 bases, with 16 bases between the two germline ends. CDR3 length equals 16 residues.

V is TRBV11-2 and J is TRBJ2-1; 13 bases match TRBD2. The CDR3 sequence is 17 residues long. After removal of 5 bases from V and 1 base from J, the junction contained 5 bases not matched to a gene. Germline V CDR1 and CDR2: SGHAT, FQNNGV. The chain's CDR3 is CASSTRTSGSSYNEQFF. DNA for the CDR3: TGTGCCAGCAGCACCCGGACTAGCGGGAGTTCCTACAATGAGCAGTTCTTC.

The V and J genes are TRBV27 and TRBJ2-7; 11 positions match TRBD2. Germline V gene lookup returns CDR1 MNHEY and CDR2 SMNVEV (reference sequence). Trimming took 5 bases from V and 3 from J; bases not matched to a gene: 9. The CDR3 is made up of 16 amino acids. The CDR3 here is CASSPRTSGSVYEQYF. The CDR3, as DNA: TGTGCCAGCAGTCCGAGGACTAGCGGGTCTGTCTACGAGCAGTACTTC.

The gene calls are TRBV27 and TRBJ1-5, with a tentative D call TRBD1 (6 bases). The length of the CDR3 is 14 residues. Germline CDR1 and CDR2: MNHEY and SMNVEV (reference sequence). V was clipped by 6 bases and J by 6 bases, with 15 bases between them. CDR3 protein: CASSPEWGAQPQHF. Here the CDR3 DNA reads TGTGCCAGCAGCCCCGAGTGGGGGGCTCAGCCCCAGCATTTT.

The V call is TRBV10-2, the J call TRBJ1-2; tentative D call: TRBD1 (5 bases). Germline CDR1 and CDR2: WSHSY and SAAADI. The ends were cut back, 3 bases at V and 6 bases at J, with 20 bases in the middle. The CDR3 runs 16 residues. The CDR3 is CASSEQRGFMEDGYTF. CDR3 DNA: TGCGCCAGCAGTGAACAGCGGGGGTTTATGGAAGATGGCTACACCTTC.

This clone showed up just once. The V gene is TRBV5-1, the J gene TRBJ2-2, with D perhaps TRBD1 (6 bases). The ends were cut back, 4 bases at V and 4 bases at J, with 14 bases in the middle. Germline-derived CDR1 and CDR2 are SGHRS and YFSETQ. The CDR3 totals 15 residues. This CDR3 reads CASSPRGIGTGELFF. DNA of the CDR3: TGCGCCAGCAGCCCCAGGGGTATCGGCACCGGGGAGCTGTTTTTT.

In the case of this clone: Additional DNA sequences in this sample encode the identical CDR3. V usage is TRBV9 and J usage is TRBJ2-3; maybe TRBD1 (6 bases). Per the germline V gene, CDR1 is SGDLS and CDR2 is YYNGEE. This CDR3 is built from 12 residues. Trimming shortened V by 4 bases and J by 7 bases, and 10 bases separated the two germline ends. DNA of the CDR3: TGTGCCAGCAGCCCACAGGGCAATACGCAGTATTTT. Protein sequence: CASSPQGNTQYF.